Described below is a single TCR beta chain sequence and its context. Clones were read by immunoSEQ multiplex PCR, and TCRdb kept only the in-frame ones, dropping some. The data show more than 85,000 clones, with about 78% seen just once and approximately 21% held by the top ten. This CDR3 is 16 amino acids long. In germline, CDR1 is MNHEY, CDR2 SMNVEV (reference sequence). The junction had 10 bases not matched to a gene; V was cut back by 4 bases and J by 6 bases. These data belong to a study of T cell responses to AZD1222 COVID-19 vaccine. The sequence derives from an adult in good health. The sample here was peripheral blood, taken on day 0 of AZD1222 vaccination. This sequence joins TRBV27 and TRBJ1-4, with 8 bases fitting TRBD1. CDR3 region: CASSYTGGERDEKLFF. Here the CDR3 DNA reads TGTGCCAGCAGTTACACAGGGGGGGAACGGGATGAAAAACTGTTTTTT.